The 16 T cell receptor beta chains below all came from one sample that was sequenced in a study of control samples from healthy donors and cancer patients. The assay was immunoSEQ multiplex PCR, and TCRdb's table has in-frame clones only and misses some. This sample yields 82,000 or so clones, of which about 94% are seen a single time; 4.8% belongs to the top ten. Sequencing was performed on blood. Receptors were obtained from a woman between 18 and 29 years old in good health.

The chain couples TRBV19 to TRBJ1-1, with D tentatively TRBD1 (6 bases). The V gene's germline CDR1 is LNHDA and CDR2 SQIVND (reference sequence). The CDR3 contains 16 residues. Trimming pared 3 bases from V and 4 bases from J, leaving 18 bases between. The CDR3 sequence: CASSIPQGRFITEAFF. The CDR3 coding sequence is TGTGCCAGTAGTATCCCACAGGGTCGGTTTATCACTGAAGCTTTCTTT.

J is TRBJ2-6 and V is TRBV4-2; no clear D. This CDR3 has 19 amino acids. V was trimmed by 4 bases and J by 0 bases, leaving 19 bases between them. In germline, CDR1 is LGHNA, CDR2 YNFKEQ. The CDR3 bases are TGTGCCAGCAGCCCACCCGGTCCCATCACCGGCTCTGGGGCCAACGTCCTGACTTTC. Protein product: CASSPPGPITGSGANVLTF.

The V call is TRBV5-6, the J call TRBJ1-6, with TRBD1 as a possible D gene (5 bases). Germline values: CDR1 SGHDT, CDR2 YYEEEE. CDR3 length equals 14 residues. Trimming left V 4 bases short and J 9 bases short, with 14 bases between. In nucleotides, the CDR3 is TGTGCCAGCAGCCCCACAGGAACCCGTTCACCCCTCCACTTT. It translates to CASSPTGTRSPLHF.

The V and J genes are TRBV5-4 and TRBJ1-2, with D perhaps matching TRBD1 (5 bases). The germline V gene has CDR1 SGHNT and CDR2 YYREEE (reference sequence). The CDR3 runs 15 residues. Trimming took 0 bases from V and 5 from J, leaving 14 bases between them. The CDR3 sequence: CASSLGVGVVYGYTF. CDR3 coding DNA: TGTGCCAGCAGCTTGGGCGTAGGGGTGGTATATGGCTACACCTTC.

The V call is TRBV5-4, the J call TRBJ1-5; 9 nucleotides agree with TRBD1. The V gene's germline CDR1 is SGHNT and CDR2 YYREEE (reference sequence). The J segment lost 9 bases and the V segment lost 4 bases, leaving 8 bases of the junction unmatched. The length of the CDR3 is 14 residues. Here the CDR3 DNA reads TGTGCCAGCAGCGCGGGACAGGGAGGGCCGCCCCAGCATTTT. Protein product: CASSAGQGGPPQHF.

J is TRBJ1-5 and V is TRBV27; 10 nucleotides align to TRBD1. The CDR3 is 14 residues long. V shed 6 bases, J shed 6 bases, and the junction held 5 bases outside the gene matches. Germline V gives CDR1 MNHEY, CDR2 SMNVEV (reference sequence). CDR3 sequence: CASRWTGGSQPQHF. The CDR3 nucleotides are TGTGCCAGCAGGTGGACAGGGGGAAGTCAGCCCCAGCATTTT.

The rearrangement uses TRBV12-2 and TRBJ2-2; the table names TRBD1, a call not compared with the DNA. TRBV12-2 is flagged as a pseudogene. The CDR3 has 13 amino acids. CDR3 coding DNA: TGTGCAAATACGGGACAGGGGCCCGGGGAGCTGTTTTTT. Its translation: CANTGQGPGELFF.

This sequence joins TRBV5-1 and TRBJ1-1; 7 bases are shared with TRBD1. Germline loops: CDR1 SGHRS, CDR2 YFSETQ. CDR3 length: 14 amino acids. J was trimmed by 3 bases and V by 2 bases; bases with no gene match: 4. CDR3 in amino acids: CASSLTGVDTEAFF. The CDR3 nucleotides are TGCGCCAGCAGCTTAACAGGGGTTGACACTGAAGCTTTCTTT.

Written as DNA, the CDR3 is TGCAGTGCTAGAGGGGGATACGAGCAGTACTTC. Translating it yields CSARGGYEQYF. The chain employs TRBV20-1 and TRBJ2-7; D not resolved. In germline, CDR1 is DFQATT, CDR2 SNEGSKA (reference sequence). The CDR3 consists of 11 residues. V was pared by 1 base and J by 4 bases, with 5 bases between.

The chain employs TRBV2 and TRBJ2-1; 8 nucleotides match TRBD2. J was trimmed by 4 bases and V by 5 bases; bases with no gene match: 4. From germline, CDR1 is SNHLY and CDR2 FYNNEI. The CDR3 totals 14 residues. CDR3 residues: CASSRGGGYNEQFF. The CDR3 region has the DNA TGTGCCAGCAGTCGGGGGGGCGGTTACAATGAGCAGTTCTTC.

V gene TRBV29-1 combines with J gene TRBJ2-5, with 8 positions matching TRBD1. Germline V gene sequence: CDR1 SQVTM, CDR2 ANQGSEA. Germline trimming cut 3 bases from V and 3 bases from J; bases unmatched to any gene: 6. The CDR3 is 14 residues long. This CDR3 is CSVEPGGFEETQYF. The CDR3 DNA is TGCAGCGTTGAGCCAGGGGGCTTTGAAGAGACCCAGTACTTC.

The chain couples TRBV7-3 to TRBJ2-3; possibly TRBD2 for D (6 bases). Trimming took off 1 base at V and 10 bases at J, with 21 bases between the two ends. Germline V gene data show CDR1 as SGHTA and CDR2 as FQGTGA. The CDR3 runs 16 residues. The CDR3 region is CASSLSGSGYLDAQYF. For the CDR3, the DNA is TGTGCCAGCAGCTTAAGTGGTAGCGGATATTTGGATGCGCAGTATTTT.

Of note for this clone: The junction departs from the called germline gene at one end, perhaps through a read error. The chain joins TRBV6-2 or TRBV6-3 to TRBJ1-4; D not certain. This CDR3 has 12 amino acids. Per the germline V gene, CDR1 is MNHEY and CDR2 is SVGEGT. CDR3 nucleotide sequence: TGTGCCAGCAGTTACAACGACTTAGAACTATCCTTT. Residues: CASSYNDLELSF.

J is TRBJ2-5 and V is TRBV3-1 (or the pseudogene TRBV3-2); 11 bases are a match to TRBD1. Trimming took 6 bases from V and 4 from J; bases not matched to a gene: 10. The CDR3 runs to 16 residues. Germline-derived CDR1 and CDR2 are LGHDT and YNNKEL (reference sequence). This chain's CDR3 is CASRPGTGGMVETQYF. CDR3 DNA sequence: TGTGCCAGCAGACCGGGGACAGGGGGGATGGTAGAGACCCAGTACTTC.

V is TRBV29-1 and J is TRBJ1-2, with 9 bases that match TRBD1. V was pared by 5 bases and J by 7 bases, with 8 bases of the junction left unmatched. CDR1 and CDR2 (germline): SQVTM, ANQGSEA. The CDR3 contains 13 residues. The CDR3 region is CSVRGQGIGGYTF. The CDR3 region has the DNA TGCAGCGTTAGGGGACAGGGAATAGGTGGCTACACCTTC.

This chain uses TRBV6-5 with TRBJ2-2; 7 bases are a match to TRBD1. J lost 4 bases, V lost 2 bases, and 4 bases had no gene match. The germline gives CDR1 MNHEY, CDR2 SVGAGI. The CDR3 sequence is 15 residues long. CDR3 protein: CASSYRGRSTGELFF. CDR3 nucleotides: TGTGCCAGCAGTTACAGGGGGCGGAGCACCGGGGAGCTGTTTTTT.